This paragraph covers one T cell receptor (beta chain) sequence. What it binds is unknown. This record comes from a study of graft-versus-host responses after intestinal transplantation. Study at large: Recipients had multivisceral, liver-intestinal, or isolated intestinal transplants. Uniformly, recipients were administered anti-thymocyte globulin induction with subsequent tacrolimus and steroids for about 3 years. Points from the study as a whole: Recipient marrow showed GvH clones, some seen first in ileum or blood.

Profiling relied on immunoSEQ multiplex PCR, and the TCRdb table lists in-frame clones only, not all of them. Here the sample spans almost 55,000 clones, about 90% being singletons. This TCR was recovered from a human patient who received an intestinal transplant, so some T cells may come from the graft donor. The sample in question was PBMCs, obtained 650 to 690 days after intestinal transplant.

CDR3 in amino acids: CASSFDFSGEQYF. CDR3 in DNA: TGCGCCAGCAGTTTCGACTTCTCGGGGGAGCAGTACTTC. V and J are TRBV10-1 and TRBJ2-7, with D maybe TRBD2 (5 bases). The CDR3 has 13 residues. The V end was cut by 5 bases, the J end by 7 bases, with 15 bases between. Germline assignment: CDR1 WNHNN and CDR2 SYGVQD (reference sequence).